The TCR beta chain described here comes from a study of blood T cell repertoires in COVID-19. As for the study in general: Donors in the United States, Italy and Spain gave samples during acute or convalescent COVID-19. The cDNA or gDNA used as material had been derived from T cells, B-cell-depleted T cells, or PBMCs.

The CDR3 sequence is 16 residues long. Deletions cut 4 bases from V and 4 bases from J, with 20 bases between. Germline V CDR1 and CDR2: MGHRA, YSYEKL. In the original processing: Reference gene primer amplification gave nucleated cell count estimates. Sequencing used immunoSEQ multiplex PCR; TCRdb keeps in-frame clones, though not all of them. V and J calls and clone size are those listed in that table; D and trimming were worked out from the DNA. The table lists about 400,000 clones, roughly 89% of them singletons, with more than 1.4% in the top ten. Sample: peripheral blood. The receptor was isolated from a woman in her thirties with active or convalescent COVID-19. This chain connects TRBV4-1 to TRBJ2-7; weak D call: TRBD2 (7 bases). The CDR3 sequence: CASSPRLGGGGYEQYF. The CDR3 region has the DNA TGCGCCAGCAGCCCCCGCCTTGGGGGGGGCGGATACGAGCAGTACTTC.